This T cell receptor beta chain derives from a study of T cell repertoires in cytomegalovirus infection. Overall study context: CMV epitopes that were recently identified and HLA-C-restricted were used alongside well-studied HLA-B-restricted ones. Carrying CMV and the relevant HLA type showed in public TCR beta signatures. Study results and caveats: Cumulative frequency (of public TCR beta family members) identified carriers of CMV plus the relevant HLA.

A single record per CDR3 protein comes from TCRdb applying MiXCR to the reads. The sample lists 900,000 to 950,000 distinct CDR3 sequences, roughly 31% occurring once. The CDR3 length is 15 residues. The trim removed 10 bases at V and 1 base at J, leaving 10 bases unmatched. In germline, CDR1 is LNHDA, CDR2 SQIVND (reference sequence). Of note for this clonotype: Its specificity is not known.

The specimen comprised cultured CD8+ T cells from PBMCs, sampled from culture after CMV antigen stimulation. The rearrangement links TRBV19 to TRBJ1-2; 9 bases match TRBD1. The clonotype comes from a human donor in good health (CMV status not recorded). Some clones in this sample may be carry-over from other donors' samples. The CDR3 is CATKKGQGYNYGYTF. CDR3 DNA: TGTGCCACCAAGAAGGGACAGGGTTATAACTATGGCTACACCTTC. Variable domain in full (rest from reference TRBV19 and TRBJ1-2): DGGITQSPKYLFRKEGQNVTLSCEQNLNHDAMYWYRQDPGQGLRLIYYSQIVNDFQKGDIAEGYSVSREKKESFPLTVTSAQKNPTAFYLCATKKGQGYNYGYTFGSGTRLTVV.